Following are 26 T cell receptor beta chains from one sample sequenced in a study of naive and memory T cell subsets. Two oligonucleotides, mixed equimolar, formed the beta constant-region primer covering TRBC1 and TRBC2. One entry per CDR3 protein, called by TCRdb with MiXCR from the UMI-ligation and nested PCR reads. The profile covers tens of thousands of distinct CDR3 sequences, with roughly 13% appearing a single time and roughly 21% taken by the ten largest. Sequencing used effector memory CD4+ T cells from blood. As for subset: effector memory, CD45RA- CD27-. The receptors originated from a human donor in good health.

This clonotype was seen ten or more times. This chain links TRBV6-6 with TRBJ2-3; D is uncertain. This CDR3 comprises 12 residues. The V end lost 5 bases, the J end lost 2 bases, and 5 bases lay between the germline ends. Germline values: CDR1 MNHNY, CDR2 SVGAGI (reference sequence). CDR3 protein: CASSETTDTQYF. The CDR3 DNA follows: TGTGCCAGCAGTGAGACCACAGATACGCAGTATTTT.

The rearrangement uses TRBV20-1 and TRBJ1-6, with D uncertain. Trimming cost V 0 bases and J 4 bases, with 4 bases left between them. The CDR3 runs to 13 residues. Looked up from germline, CDR1 is DFQATT and CDR2 is SNEGSKA (reference sequence). DNA for the CDR3: TGCAGTGCTAGAGATGAGTATAATTCACCCCTCCACTTT. Translated: CSARDEYNSPLHF.

This clonotype was seen repeatedly, ten times or more. The chain combines TRBV7-2 with TRBJ2-1; D is possibly TRBD2 (5 bases). V lost 5 bases to trimming and J lost 3 bases, with 14 bases between them. The CDR3 has 15 residues. The germline gives CDR1 SGHTA, CDR2 FQGNSA. In DNA, the CDR3 is TGTGCCAGCAGCGTCGGGATTGGGATCTACAATGAGCAGTTCTTC. It specifies CASSVGIGIYNEQFF. Full variable domain (rest looked up from reference TRBV7-2 and TRBJ2-1): GAGVSQSPSNKVTEKGKDVELRCDPISGHTALYWYRQSLGQGLEFLIYFQGNSAPDKSGLPSDRFSAERTGGSVSTLTIQRTQQEDSAVYLCASSVGIGIYNEQFFGPGTRLTVL.

The sample holds many counts of this clonotype. The rearrangement uses TRBV24-1 and TRBJ2-1; 13 bases line up with TRBD2. Germline trimming cut 9 bases from V and 2 bases from J; bases unmatched to any gene: 3. CDR1 is KGHDR and CDR2 is SFDVKD in the germline V gene. This CDR3 is built from 15 residues. CDR3 bases: TGTGCCACCGGGACTAGCGGGACTACCTACAATGAGCAGTTCTTC. Encoded protein: CATGTSGTTYNEQFF.

The sample holds many counts of this clonotype. The chain joins TRBV27 to TRBJ2-1; possibly TRBD2 for D (5 bases). V was cut by 5 bases and J by 6 bases, with 17 bases left in between. CDR3 length: 15 residues. Looked up from germline, CDR1 is MNHEY and CDR2 is SMNVEV (reference sequence). This chain's CDR3 is CASSRPRPEGNEQFF. The CDR3, as DNA: TGTGCCAGCAGTCGACCCCGTCCAGAGGGCAATGAGCAGTTCTTC.

This clonotype was detected many times. V usage is TRBV12-3 or TRBV12-4 and J usage is TRBJ2-2; 10 bases line up with TRBD2. CDR3 length equals 15 residues. V lost 7 bases and J lost 6; bases outside the gene matches: 8. CDR3 nucleotide sequence: TGTGCCAGCACCCACCTTAGCGGGAGGTCCGGGGAGCTGTTTTTT. This gives the protein CASTHLSGRSGELFF.

In its sample, this clonotype was seen a few times. The rearrangement joins TRBV6-5 to TRBJ2-3; 7 bases map to TRBD2. Trimming took 10 bases from V and 2 from J; bases not matched to a gene: 12. The V gene's germline CDR1 is MNHEY and CDR2 SVGAGI. The length of the CDR3 is 15 residues. CDR3 sequence (DNA): TGTGCCACCAAGACCCTAGCGGAATTCACAGATACGCAGTATTTT. Its protein product is CATKTLAEFTDTQYF.

This clonotype has just a few counts. The chain combines TRBV30 with TRBJ2-5; 14 positions agree with TRBD2. There are 16 residues in the CDR3. With V trimmed by 2 bases and J by 5 bases, 7 bases remained unmatched. CDR1 GTSNPN and CDR2 SVGIG come from the germline V gene (reference sequence). CDR3 coding DNA: TGTGCCTGGAGTACCGGGACTAGCGGGAGCGGGGAGACCCAGTACTTC. It encodes CAWSTGTSGSGETQYF.

This clonotype was observed a few times. The V and J genes are TRBV25-1 and TRBJ2-5; D perhaps matches TRBD1 (6 bases). CDR1 and CDR2 (germline): MGHDK, SYGVNS. Trimming stripped 3 bases from V and 5 bases from J, with 28 bases between. This CDR3 region has 19 residues. CDR3 nucleotide sequence: TGTGCCAGCAGTGAGTTTACGGGGCGGAGGACAGACGTTTTGGAGACCCAGTACTTC. Protein product: CASSEFTGRRTDVLETQYF.

This clonotype showed up just once. The rearrangement links TRBV6-5 to TRBJ2-4; 8 bases align to TRBD1. Trimming took 5 bases from V and 0 from J; bases not matched to a gene: 6. Per germline, CDR1 MNHEY and CDR2 SVGAGI. The CDR3 is 16 residues long. DNA of the CDR3: TGTGCCAGCAGTGAGGGACAGGATATAGCCAAAAACATTCAGTACTTC. This translates into CASSEGQDIAKNIQYF.

In its sample, this clonotype was seen many times. The chain uses TRBV4-1 and TRBJ2-2, with 11 bases aligning to TRBD2. V gave up 9 bases and J gave up 5 bases; unmatched junction bases: 5. The germline V gene encodes CDR1 MGHRA and CDR2 YSYEKL. There are 14 residues in the CDR3. This CDR3 reads CARLLAGDTGELFF. DNA for the CDR3: TGCGCCAGGCTACTAGCGGGAGATACCGGGGAGCTGTTTTTT.

The J gene is TRBJ2-7, the V gene TRBV11-2, with D possibly matching TRBD2 (6 bases). The CDR3 sequence is 15 residues long. Trimming took 1 base from V and 1 from J, leaving 11 bases between them. Germline V lookup: CDR1 SGHAT, CDR2 FQNNGV. Here the CDR3 reads CASSLAGGESYEQYF. In DNA, the CDR3 is TGTGCCAGCAGCTTAGCCGGGGGTGAATCCTACGAGCAGTACTTC.

This clonotype was seen a few times. This chain uses TRBV3-1 with TRBJ1-2; D gene ambiguous. V lost 0 bases, J lost 8 bases, and 10 bases lay in between. The length of the CDR3 is 13 residues. Per the germline V gene, CDR1 is LGHDT and CDR2 is YNNKEL (reference sequence). The CDR3 DNA follows: TGTGCCAGCAGCCAAGAAAATCGGAGAGGCTACACCTTC. It specifies CASSQENRRGYTF.

This clonotype showed up many times. The rearrangement joins TRBV7-9 to TRBJ2-1; 11 bases match TRBD2. Trimming at V came to 4 bases and at J to 0 bases, leaving 8 bases not matched to a gene. CDR3 length: 18 residues. Germline V gene data show CDR1 as SEHNR and CDR2 as FQNEAQ (reference sequence). CDR3 protein: CASSSRLAGGSSYNEQFF. Written as DNA, the CDR3 is TGTGCCAGCAGCTCGCGGTTAGCGGGAGGGAGCTCCTACAATGAGCAGTTCTTC.

This clonotype was detected only a few times. The rearrangement uses TRBV6-2 or TRBV6-3 and TRBJ2-3, with 7 nucleotides matching TRBD2. V was clipped by 6 bases and J by 5 bases; unmatched bases: 2. This CDR3 is built from 12 residues. Looked up from germline, CDR1 is MNHEY and CDR2 is SVGEGT. CDR3 DNA sequence: TGTGCCAGCAGCACGGGAGGAGATACGCAGTATTTT. Residues: CASSTGGDTQYF.

The sample holds many counts of this clonotype. V and J are TRBV4-2 and TRBJ2-2, with unresolved D. The germline V gene encodes CDR1 LGHNA and CDR2 YNFKEQ. The CDR3 contains 14 residues. V lost 7 bases to trimming and J lost 1 base, with 10 bases between them. The CDR3 spells CASTRLGNTGELFF. The CDR3 bases are TGTGCCAGCACTCGCCTGGGGAACACCGGGGAGCTGTTTTTT.

This clonotype has at least ten counts. The chain couples TRBV20-1 to TRBJ1-1; TRBD1 matches 9 bases. The CDR3 covers 14 residues. Germline assignment: CDR1 DFQATT and CDR2 SNEGSKA (reference sequence). Trimming took 2 bases from V and 5 from J; bases not matched to a gene: 6. The CDR3 spells CSARLRDRVTEAFF. CDR3 in DNA: TGCAGTGCTAGACTCCGGGACAGGGTTACTGAAGCTTTCTTT.

This chain links TRBV4-2 with TRBJ2-7; 8 bases align to TRBD2. The germline V gene encodes CDR1 LGHNA and CDR2 YNFKEQ. The CDR3 totals 15 residues. The V and J ends lost 1 base and 1 base, in that order; junction bases with no gene match: 3. DNA for the CDR3: TGTGCCAGCAGCCAAGCCGCTAGCGGGTCCTACGAGCAGTACTTC. Translation gives CASSQAASGSYEQYF.

V gene TRBV19 combines with J gene TRBJ2-1; 9 positions agree with TRBD1. With V trimmed by 6 bases and J by 3 bases, 6 bases remained unmatched. Germline CDR1 is LNHDA and CDR2 is SQIVND (reference sequence). The CDR3 sequence is 15 residues long. The CDR3 DNA follows: TGTGCCAGTAGAGGTGTGGACAGGGGCTACAATGAGCAGTTCTTC. As protein: CASRGVDRGYNEQFF.

This clonotype appeared a few times. The chain uses TRBV7-2 and TRBJ2-2, with D hard to call. V was pared by 0 bases and J by 0 bases, with 5 bases between. This CDR3 comprises 15 residues. Germline V gene data show CDR1 as SGHTA and CDR2 as FQGNSA. Written as DNA, the CDR3 is TGTGCCAGCAGCTTAGCTGGGCCGAACACCGGGGAGCTGTTTTTT. Translation gives CASSLAGPNTGELFF. Based on the CDR3 plus reference TRBV7-2 and TRBJ2-2, the full variable domain is GAGVSQSPSNKVTEKGKDVELRCDPISGHTALYWYRQSLGQGLEFLIYFQGNSAPDKSGLPSDRFSAERTGGSVSTLTIQRTQQEDSAVYLCASSLAGPNTGELFFGEGSRLTVL.

This clonotype has at least ten counts. This chain joins TRBV20-1 and TRBJ2-7; 11 nucleotides line up with TRBD1. CDR3 size: 18 residues. The V gene end was trimmed by 0 bases and the J gene end by 1 base; junction bases not matched to a gene: 11. The germline gives CDR1 DFQATT, CDR2 SNEGSKA (reference sequence). CDR3 loop: CSARDLRTGGVSSYEQYF. CDR3 DNA: TGCAGTGCTAGAGACCTCCGGACAGGGGGCGTAAGTTCCTACGAGCAGTACTTC.

A note on this clonotype: An end of the junction differs from the germline gene, which may be a read error. The J gene is TRBJ2-5, the V gene TRBV5-5; TRBD1 might be the D (5 bases). The CDR3 is 13 residues long. From germline, CDR1 is SGHKS and CDR2 YYEKEE (reference sequence). The CDR3 loop is CASSLAGSETQYF. The CDR3 region has the DNA TGTGCCAGCAGTTTGGCAGGGTCCGAGACCCAGTACTTC. Supplemented by reference TRBV5-5 and TRBJ2-5, the full variable domain reads DAGVTQSPTHLIKTRGQQVTLRCSPISGHKSVSWYQQVLGQGPQFIFQYYEKEERGRGNFPDRFSARQFPNYSSELNVNALLLGDSALYLCASSLAGSETQYFGPGTRLLVL.

The sample holds many counts of this clonotype. The CDR3 protein is CASSFSRGTGELFF. Here the CDR3 DNA reads TGTGCCAGCAGTTTTTCGCGGGGCACCGGGGAGCTGTTTTTT. The rearrangement joins TRBV27 to TRBJ2-2; tentatively, D is TRBD2 (6 bases). V lost 3 bases, J lost 4 bases, and 9 bases lay in between. Germline-derived CDR1 and CDR2 are MNHEY and SMNVEV (reference sequence). The CDR3 consists of 14 residues.

This clonotype was counted at least ten times. This chain joins TRBV5-1 and TRBJ2-5; TRBD1 matches at 7 bases. There are 14 residues in the CDR3. Germline CDR1 SGHRS, CDR2 YFSETQ. J gave up 3 bases and V 0 bases, and 2 bases lay outside the gene matches. The CDR3 protein is CASSLVQGKETQYF. DNA of the CDR3: TGCGCCAGCAGCTTGGTACAGGGGAAAGAGACCCAGTACTTC.

Many counts were recorded for this clonotype. The rearrangement uses TRBV6-5 and TRBJ2-2; TRBD2 might be the D (5 bases). The CDR3 is made up of 16 amino acids. Germline CDR1 reads MNHEY; CDR2 reads SVGAGI. V lost 1 base and J 0 bases, leaving 9 bases between the germline ends. CDR3 residues: CASSYLGGPNTGELFF. The CDR3 DNA sequence: TGTGCCAGCAGTTACTTGGGCGGGCCGAACACCGGGGAGCTGTTTTTT.

This clonotype was seen only a few times. Being one base from a much bigger clone, this may be a read error. This chain's CDR3 is CASSLAASGETQYF. The CDR3 DNA is TGTGCCAGCAGCTTGGCAGCTAGCGGAGAGACCCAGTACTTC. The chain recombines TRBV5-6 with TRBJ2-5; 7 bases are a match to TRBD2. J gave up 4 bases and V 0 bases, and 3 bases lay outside the gene matches. The CDR3 totals 14 residues. Germline lookup yields CDR1 SGHDT and CDR2 YYEEEE.